This TCR beta chain was observed in a study of blood T cell repertoires in COVID-19. Study overall: Whether acute or convalescent, the COVID-19 samples came from the United States, Italy and Spain. The analysed material was cDNA or gDNA that came from T cells, B-cell-depleted T cells, or PBMCs.

Repertoires were generated with immunoSEQ multiplex PCR, while TCRdb's copy carries only in-frame clones and drops some. The data contain approximately 300,000 clones, nearly 90% of them singletons. V was trimmed by 0 bases and J by 5 bases, leaving 10 bases between them. The CDR3 has 14 amino acids. CDR1 and CDR2 (germline): LNHNV, YYDKDF (reference sequence). Grouping used clinical history reported by participants in a survey and questionnaire. Sample: PBMCs or T cells enriched from blood (not recorded which). The receptor comes from a woman in her 30s who had recovered from COVID-19. V usage is TRBV15 and J usage is TRBJ2-5; TRBD2 is a possible D gene (6 bases). The CDR3 DNA is TGTGCCACCAGCAGAGATCTCGGAGGGGAGACCCAGTACTTC. The encoded protein is CATSRDLGGETQYF.